One and the same sample provided the 9 T cell receptor beta chains below, sequenced in a study of T-cell reconstitution after alpha-beta-depleted transplantation in children. A library of TCRbeta sequences, prepared with unique molecular identifiers, was generated. TCRdb re-analysed the PCR reads in MiXCR, keeping a single row per CDR3 protein. This table holds fewer than 550,000 distinct CDR3 sequences, roughly 11% found once. The specimen comprised PBMCs, mostly from graft donor cells, sampled 180 days after TCRalphabeta/CD19-depleted stem cell transplant. These receptors were collected from a female patient aged 2-10 years who had a stem cell transplant for aplastic anemia, so the T cells may come from the graft donor.

The chain combines TRBV4-3 with TRBJ2-5; tentative D call: TRBD2 (5 bases). CDR3 length: 16 amino acids. Trimming cost V 1 base and J 3 bases, with 15 bases left between them. From germline, CDR1 is LGHNA and CDR2 YSLEER. CDR3 DNA sequence: TGCGCCAGCAGCCAAGGCCTCTCGGGGTGGGAAGAGACCCAGTACTTC. This translates into CASSQGLSGWEETQYF.

Turning to this clonotype: In this CDR3 the conserved last residue, phenylalanine or tryptophan, is missing, so a read error is likely. The chain has TRBV3-1 and TRBJ1-2, with a tentative D call TRBD1 (5 bases). Germline values: CDR1 LGHDT, CDR2 YNNKEL (reference sequence). The CDR3 length is 15 residues. Trimming stripped 3 bases from V and 7 bases from J, with 18 bases between. CDR3 nucleotides: TGTGCCAGCAGCCACAACGCTCCGGGGGAAGCTGGCTACACCCTC. It specifies CASSHNAPGEAGYTL.

V and J are TRBV5-1 and TRBJ2-1; 7 positions agree with TRBD2. The junction had 6 bases not matched to a gene; V was cut back by 4 bases and J by 2 bases. The CDR3 totals 15 residues. CDR1 is SGHRS, CDR2 YFSETQ, per germline. This CDR3 reads CASSPQRGPYNEQFF. The CDR3 DNA is TGCGCCAGCAGCCCCCAGCGGGGACCCTACAATGAGCAGTTCTTC.

This clonotype came up many times. This rearrangement joins TRBV4-1 to TRBJ2-3, with D perhaps TRBD1 (6 bases). Germline lookup yields CDR1 MGHRA and CDR2 YSYEKL. Deletions cut 2 bases from V and 2 bases from J, with 20 bases between. The CDR3 is made up of 18 amino acids. The CDR3 here is CASSQKGYYRETTDTQYF. The CDR3 nucleotides are TGCGCCAGCAGCCAAAAGGGCTACTACAGGGAGACCACAGATACGCAGTATTTT.

This clonotype showed up just a few times. This chain joins TRBV24-1 and TRBJ2-1; D not certain. Germline assignment: CDR1 KGHDR and CDR2 SFDVKD. Trimming shortened V by 3 bases and J by 5 bases, and 7 bases separated the two germline ends. This CDR3 contains 13 residues. The CDR3 nucleotides read TGTGCCACCAGTGATCCAGCGAACAATGAGCAGTTCTTC. It encodes CATSDPANNEQFF.

This clonotype was recorded at least ten times. J is TRBJ2-2 and V is TRBV5-1; 8 bases line up with TRBD2. Trimming cost V 2 bases and J 4 bases; bases outside gene matches: 4. The germline V gene encodes CDR1 SGHRS and CDR2 YFSETQ. The CDR3 has 15 residues. Written as DNA, the CDR3 is TGCGCCAGCAGCTTAGCGGGAGAGTTCACCGGGGAGCTGTTTTTT. It is translated as CASSLAGEFTGELFF. The full variable domain, in which reference TRBV5-1 and TRBJ2-2 provide the parts outside the CDR3, is KAGVTQTPRYLIKTRGQQVTLSCSPISGHRSVSWYQQTPGQGLQFLFEYFSETQRNKGNFPGRFSGRQFSNSRSEMNVSTLELGDSALYLCASSLAGEFTGELFFGEGSRLTVL.

A few counts support this clonotype. The chain is built from TRBV2 and TRBJ1-2; D unclear. The germline V and J ends were trimmed by 5 bases and 5 bases, with 15 bases remaining between them. The CDR3 sequence is 14 residues long. Germline values: CDR1 SNHLY, CDR2 FYNNEI. The CDR3: CASSQGSFFYGYTF. The CDR3 DNA sequence: TGTGCCAGCAGTCAAGGGAGTTTCTTTTATGGCTACACCTTC. The full variable domain, with the rest looked up from reference TRBV2 and TRBJ1-2, is EPEVTQTPSHQVTQMGQEVILRCVPISNHLYFYWYRQILGQKVEFLVSFYNNEISEKSEIFDDQFSVERPDGSNFTLKIRSTKLEDSAMYFCASSQGSFFYGYTFGSGTRLTVV.

This clonotype came up many times. The chain has TRBV6-2 or TRBV6-3 and TRBJ2-1; 15 bases map to TRBD2. The germline V gene encodes CDR1 MNHEY and CDR2 SVGEGT. This CDR3 region has 15 residues. After removal of 4 bases from V and 7 bases from J, the junction contained 2 bases not matched to a gene. The CDR3 protein is CASSFGTSGRNEQFF. The CDR3 nucleotides are TGTGCCAGCAGTTTCGGGACTAGCGGGAGGAATGAGCAGTTCTTC.

The rearrangement joins TRBV12-5 to TRBJ1-5; 8 positions agree with TRBD1. J was trimmed by 3 bases and V by 1 base; bases with no gene match: 14. The CDR3 has 19 amino acids. CDR1 LGHNT and CDR2 FRNRAP come from the germline V gene. Here the CDR3 reads CASGLARTGSKDFNQPQHF. For the CDR3, the DNA is TGTGCTAGTGGTTTGGCTCGGACAGGGTCCAAGGACTTCAATCAGCCCCAGCATTTT.